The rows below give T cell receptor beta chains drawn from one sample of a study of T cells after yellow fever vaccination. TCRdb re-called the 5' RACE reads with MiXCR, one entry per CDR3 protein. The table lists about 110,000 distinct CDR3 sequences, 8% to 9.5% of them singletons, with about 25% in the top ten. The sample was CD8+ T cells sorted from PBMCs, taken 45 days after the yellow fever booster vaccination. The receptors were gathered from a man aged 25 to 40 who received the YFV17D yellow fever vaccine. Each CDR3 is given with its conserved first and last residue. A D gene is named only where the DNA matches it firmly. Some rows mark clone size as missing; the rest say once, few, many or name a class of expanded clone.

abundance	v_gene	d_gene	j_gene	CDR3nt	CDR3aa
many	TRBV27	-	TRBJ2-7	TGTGCCAGCAGTTCTCAGGGGATCACCTCCTACGAGCAGTACTTC	CASSSQGITSYEQYF
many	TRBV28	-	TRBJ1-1	TGTGCCAGCATACCTAGTGTCACTTACCCTGAAGCTTTCTTT	CASIPSVTYPEAFF
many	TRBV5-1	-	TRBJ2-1	TGCGCCAGCACCCCATCGGGGGCTAATGAGCAGTTCTTC	CASTPSGANEQFF
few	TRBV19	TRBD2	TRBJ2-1	TGTGCCAGTAGTATCAAGGCTAGCGGGAGTGATGAGCAGTTCTTC	CASSIKASGSDEQFF
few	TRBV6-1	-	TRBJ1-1	TGTGCCAGCAGCCCCAGCTTTAGTGGCACTGAAGCTTTCTTT	CASSPSFSGTEAFF
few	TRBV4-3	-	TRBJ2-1	TGCGCCAGCAGCCAAGATCCTAACAGATGGAGCTCCTACAATGAGCAGTTCTTC	CASSQDPNRWSSYNEQFF
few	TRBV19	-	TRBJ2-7	TGTGCCAGTAGTATTTATAGCGGAGCCTACGAGCAGTACTTC	CASSIYSGAYEQYF
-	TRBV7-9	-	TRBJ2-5	TGTGCCAGCAGCTTTTCGGGGACCCAGTACTTC	CASSFSGTQYF
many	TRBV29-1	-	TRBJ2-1	TGCAGCGTTGCGGCTAGCAGTTGGAATGAGCAGTTCTTC	CSVAASSWNEQFF
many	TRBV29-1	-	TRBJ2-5	TGCAGCGCCAAAGCCGAGACCCAGTACTTC	CSAKAETQYF
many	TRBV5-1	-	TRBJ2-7	TGCGCCAGCAGCGTGGCTATGGGGAGCTTTTCCTACGAGCAGTACTTC	CASSVAMGSFSYEQYF
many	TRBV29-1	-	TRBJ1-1	TGCAGCTATAGCAGGGGCCTGTACACTGAAGCTTTCTTT	CSYSRGLYTEAFF
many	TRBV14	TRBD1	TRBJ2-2	TGTGCCATGGTCGAGGGACAGGGGGACACCGGGGAGCTGTTTTTT	CAMVEGQGDTGELFF
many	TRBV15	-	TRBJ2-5	TGTGCCACCAGCAGCCCCTCGGATCACGTATCCTTCCAAGAGACCCAGTACTTC	CATSSPSDHVSFQETQYF
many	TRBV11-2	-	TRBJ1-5	TGTGCCAGCAGCCTCGTCGGGGGTGATCAGCCCCAGCATTTT	CASSLVGGDQPQHF
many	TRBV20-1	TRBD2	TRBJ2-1	TGCAGTGCCGGGGGACTAGCGGGATACAATGAGCAGTTCTTC	CSAGGLAGYNEQFF
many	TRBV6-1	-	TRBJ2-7	TGTGCCAGCAGCGCAAGCCCGGAGACCTACGAGCAGTACTTC	CASSASPETYEQYF
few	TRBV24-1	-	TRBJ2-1	TGTGCCACCGGGTCGTCCTACAATGAGCAGTTCTTC	CATGSSYNEQFF
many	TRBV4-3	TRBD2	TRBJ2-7	TGCGCCAGCAGCCAAGAAGTCATGCGGGAGTCCGAGCAGTACTTC	CASSQEVMRESEQYF
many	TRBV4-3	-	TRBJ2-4	TGCGCCAGCAGCGGGTCCGGAGACATTCAGTACTTC	CASSGSGDIQYF
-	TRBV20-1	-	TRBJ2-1	TGCAGTGCTAGAGGCACTAGTCGATACTCCTACAATGAGCAGTTCTTC	CSARGTSRYSYNEQFF
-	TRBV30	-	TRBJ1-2	TGTGCCTGGAGTACCACAGGTGACTATGGCTACACCTTC	CAWSTTGDYGYTF
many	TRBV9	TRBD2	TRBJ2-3	TGTGCCAGCAGCGTCTATAGCGGGAGACAGGGAGATACGCAGTATTTT	CASSVYSGRQGDTQYF
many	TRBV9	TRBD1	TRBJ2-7	TGTGCCAGCAGCAGGACAGGGAGCTCCTACGAGCAGTACTTC	CASSRTGSSYEQYF
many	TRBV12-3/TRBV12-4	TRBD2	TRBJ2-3	TGTGCCAGCAGACTAGCGGGGAGTAGGGATACGCAGTATTTT	CASRLAGSRDTQYF
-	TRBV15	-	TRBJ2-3	TGTGCCACCAGCAGAGACGCCGTCTACACAGATACGCAGTATTTT	CATSRDAVYTDTQYF
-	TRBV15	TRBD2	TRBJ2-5	TGTGCCACCAGCAGAGTGGCGGGGGGAGAGGAGACCCAGTACTTC	CATSRVAGGEETQYF
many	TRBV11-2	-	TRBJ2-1	TGTGCCAGCAGCGAGGTTGGGGGTTACAATGAGCAGTTCTTC	CASSEVGGYNEQFF
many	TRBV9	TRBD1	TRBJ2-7	TGTGCCAGCAGCGGAACAGGGGGCTACGAGCAGTACTTC	CASSGTGGYEQYF
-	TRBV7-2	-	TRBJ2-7	TGTGCCAGCAGCTTAGGTCGGCTCACATCCTACGAGCAGTACTTC	CASSLGRLTSYEQYF
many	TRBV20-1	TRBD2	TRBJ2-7	TGCAGTGCTGAACCGCTTGGGCTAGCGGCCTCCTACGAGCAGTACTTC	CSAEPLGLAASYEQYF
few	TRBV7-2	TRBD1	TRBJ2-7	TGTGCCAGCACCCCAATGACAGGGGCCCCCTACGAGCAGTACTTC	CASTPMTGAPYEQYF
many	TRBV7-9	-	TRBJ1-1	TGTGCCAGCAGCTTAGTGGGGGAAGGGGAAGCTTTCTTT	CASSLVGEGEAFF
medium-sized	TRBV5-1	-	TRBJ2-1	TGCGCCAGCAGTGGTCAGAATGAGCAGTTCTTC	CASSGQNEQFF
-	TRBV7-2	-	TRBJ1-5	TGTGCCAGCAGCTCCCCCAAAGACAGATATCAGCCCCAGCATTTT	CASSSPKDRYQPQHF
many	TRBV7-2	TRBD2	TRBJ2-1	TGTGCCAGCAGCCAAACAGGGACTAGCGGGAGACATGAGCAGTTCTTC	CASSQTGTSGRHEQFF
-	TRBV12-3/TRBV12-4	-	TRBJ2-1	TGTGCCAGCAGTTTATGGTGGCCGCAAGAGCAGTTCTTC	CASSLWWPQEQFF
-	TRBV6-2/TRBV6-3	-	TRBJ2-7	TGTGCCAGCAGTTACTCGCGGAGGGATGGTTCCTACGAGCAGTACTTC	CASSYSRRDGSYEQYF
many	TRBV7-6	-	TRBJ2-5	TGTGCCAGCAGCTATGCAGGGGGGGAAGGAGAGACCCAGTACTTC	CASSYAGGEGETQYF
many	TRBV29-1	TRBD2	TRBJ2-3	TGCAGCGTTGAGACTAGCGGGAGAACAGATACGCAGTATTTT	CSVETSGRTDTQYF
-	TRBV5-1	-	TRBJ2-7	TGCGCCAGCAGCTTGGCCCCGGCTAATGAGCAGTACTTC	CASSLAPANEQYF
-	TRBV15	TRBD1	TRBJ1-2	TGTGCCACCAGCATCCTTCCTCCGGGACAGTCAATAGGCTACACCTTC	CATSILPPGQSIGYTF
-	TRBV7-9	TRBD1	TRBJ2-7	TGTGCCAGCAGCTTTCCGGACAGGGGGCGCTACGAGCAGTACTTC	CASSFPDRGRYEQYF
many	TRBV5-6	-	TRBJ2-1	TGTGCCAGCAGCTTAGGCCTAGGTCATGAGCAGTTCTTC	CASSLGLGHEQFF
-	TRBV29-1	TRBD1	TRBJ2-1	TGCAGCGCCCTTGGGGGTTGGGACAGGTACAATGAGCAGTTCTTC	CSALGGWDRYNEQFF
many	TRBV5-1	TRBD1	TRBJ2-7	TGCGCCAGCAGCTTGGTAGGGACAGTCTACGAGCAGTACTTC	CASSLVGTVYEQYF
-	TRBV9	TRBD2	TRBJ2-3	TGTGCCAGCAGCGTAGTGAATAGCGGGAGCGATACGCAGTATTTT	CASSVVNSGSDTQYF
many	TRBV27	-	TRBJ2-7	TGTGCCAGCAGTTTGTCAGAGGATAACGAGCAGTACTTC	CASSLSEDNEQYF
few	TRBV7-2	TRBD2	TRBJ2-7	TGTGCCAGCAGCTTAGTTCTAGCGGACTACGAGCAGTACTTC	CASSLVLADYEQYF
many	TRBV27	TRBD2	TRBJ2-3	TGTGCCAGCAGCCTTGGGACTAGCGGGACTGTGTATACGCAGTATTTT	CASSLGTSGTVYTQYF
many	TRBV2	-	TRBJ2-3	TGTGCCAGTTTCGGACTGGAACTTCTGTATTTT	CASFGLELLYF